The 20 T cell receptor beta chains presented below share a single source sample, sequenced in a study of technical replicates of blood from a few donors. Some clones are missing from TCRdb's copy, which holds only in-frame ones; the method was immunoSEQ multiplex PCR. The sample holds around 74,000 clones; approximately 83% are singletons and the top ten take 4.8%. Sequenced: PBMCs. These receptors came from a human donor in good health. Some clones in this sample may be carry-over from other donors' samples.

On this clone itself: One junction end does not reproduce the germline sequence, and a read error may be involved. Additional DNA sequences in this sample encode the identical CDR3. This chain's CDR3 is CASSLEVAGGPREQYF. For the CDR3, the DNA is TGCGCCAGCAGCTTAGAAGTAGCGGGGGGGCCGAGAGAGCAGTACTTC. The rearrangement joins TRBV11-3 to TRBJ2-7; 11 nucleotides line up with TRBD2. This CDR3 has 16 residues. Germline lookup yields CDR1 SGHNT and CDR2 YENEEA.

V is TRBV19 and J is TRBJ1-1; 8 bases map to TRBD1. CDR3 size: 14 residues. CDR1 and CDR2 (germline): LNHDA, SQIVND (reference sequence). Unmatched junction bases numbered 7, after V lost 9 bases and J lost 1 base. CDR3 nucleotide sequence: TGTGCCAGCCGAAACGGACAGGGGAACACTGAAGCTTTCTTT. It is translated as CASRNGQGNTEAFF.

This chain links TRBV5-1 with TRBJ1-4, with 10 bases that match TRBD1. CDR1 and CDR2 from the germline V gene are SGHRS and YFSETQ. V gave up 2 bases and J gave up 8 bases; unmatched junction bases: 9. The CDR3 spans 16 residues. CDR3 region: CASSFGTGTGVEKLFF. CDR3 DNA sequence: TGCGCCAGCAGCTTTGGAACCGGGACAGGGGTAGAAAAACTGTTTTTT.

This chain joins TRBV19 and TRBJ2-3; 11 bases map to TRBD2. Germline V gene sequence: CDR1 LNHDA, CDR2 SQIVND (reference sequence). This CDR3 contains 15 residues. V dropped 3 bases and J dropped 7; count of bases not matched to a gene: 6. In DNA, the CDR3 is TGTGCCAGTAGTATCGGGCTAGCGGGGGGTAATACGCAGTATTTT. Amino acids: CASSIGLAGGNTQYF.

This clone was seen only once. V and J are TRBV7-2 and TRBJ2-7, with a tentative D call TRBD1 (5 bases). CDR3 size: 13 residues. CDR1 is SGHTA, CDR2 FQGNSA, per germline. Trimming took off 3 bases at V and 9 bases at J, with 15 bases between the two ends. The CDR3 loop is CASSLEQVAGQYF. As DNA, the CDR3 is TGTGCCAGCAGCTTGGAACAGGTGGCCGGGCAGTACTTC.

The rearrangement links TRBV30 to TRBJ1-5; D is uncertain. Between the trimmed V and J ends, which lost 0 bases and 2 bases, there was a span of 5 bases. The CDR3 contains 13 residues. The germline V gene has CDR1 GTSNPN and CDR2 SVGIG (reference sequence). The CDR3 DNA is TGTGCCTGGAGTGTGGGCGGCAATCAGCCCCAGCATTTT. It translates to CAWSVGGNQPQHF.

The genes are TRBV7-6 and TRBJ2-1; TRBD2 aligns across 8 bases. The CDR3 spans 19 residues. CDR1 and CDR2 from the germline V gene are SGHVS and FNYEAQ. With 4 bases clipped from V and 1 base from J, the junction kept 15 bases outside the gene matches. The CDR3 bases are TGTGCCAGCAGCTCCATTATTAGGACTAGCCCAAGGTCCTACAATGAGCAGTTCTTC. Its protein is CASSSIIRTSPRSYNEQFF.

This clone was picked up one time. The V gene is TRBV4-3, the J gene TRBJ2-7; the D gene is possibly TRBD1 (5 bases). Germline CDR1 reads LGHNA; CDR2 reads YSLEER. The CDR3 has 13 residues. Trimming removed 4 bases at V and 7 bases at J, with 14 bases between. The CDR3 bases are TGCGCCAGCAGCCCGTATCAGGGTCGGGAGCAGTACTTC. It encodes CASSPYQGREQYF.

V is TRBV29-1 and J is TRBJ2-1, with a tentative D call TRBD1 (5 bases). This CDR3 is 11 amino acids long. CDR1 and CDR2 (germline): SQVTM, ANQGSEA. Trimming removed 7 bases from V and 7 bases from J, with 11 bases in between. The CDR3 DNA reads TGCAGCGGGGGAAGGGGAAATGAGCAGTTCTTC. Protein sequence: CSGGRGNEQFF.

V and J are TRBV27 and TRBJ2-7, with 9 positions matching TRBD1. The J segment lost 2 bases and the V segment lost 5 bases, leaving 4 bases of the junction unmatched. CDR3 length: 14 amino acids. Germline loops: CDR1 MNHEY, CDR2 SMNVEV (reference sequence). CDR3 sequence (DNA): TGTGCCAGCAGTACAGGGGGCGGGACCTACGAGCAGTACTTC. This gives the protein CASSTGGGTYEQYF.

The chain is built from TRBV2 and TRBJ2-3; 11 positions agree with TRBD2. CDR3 length: 14 residues. Germline assignment: CDR1 SNHLY and CDR2 FYNNEI. The V and J ends lost 8 bases and 4 bases, in that order; junction bases with no gene match: 5. DNA of the CDR3: TGTGCCAGCTTAGCGGGAGGGCCCTCAGATACGCAGTATTTT. Translating gives CASLAGGPSDTQYF.

The chain is built from TRBV30 and TRBJ1-3; D not resolved. Germline V gives CDR1 GTSNPN, CDR2 SVGIG (reference sequence). The CDR3 spans 11 residues. Trimming stripped 5 bases from V and 4 bases from J, with 6 bases between. CDR3: CAWDGGNTIYF. CDR3 DNA: TGTGCCTGGGACGGGGGAAACACCATATATTTT.

The gene calls are TRBV4-2 and TRBJ1-2, with TRBD1 identical over 7 bases. This CDR3 is 16 amino acids long. V was clipped by 0 bases and J by 0 bases; unmatched bases: 4. CDR1 LGHNA and CDR2 YNFKEQ come from the germline V gene. CDR3 nucleotide sequence: TGTGCCAGCAGCCAAGAGTGGGGACAGACTAACTATGGCTACACCTTC. Amino acid sequence: CASSQEWGQTNYGYTF.

The chain joins TRBV19 to TRBJ1-5; D gene ambiguous. Germline assignment: CDR1 LNHDA and CDR2 SQIVND (reference sequence). The CDR3 contains 16 residues. V lost 0 bases to trimming and J lost 6 bases, with 15 bases between them. The DNA of the CDR3 is TGTGCCAGTAGTATAGATGGCCCTCCGAGGCTTCAGCCCCAGCATTTT. This translates into CASSIDGPPRLQPQHF.

The chain is built from TRBV7-9 and TRBJ2-3; a possible D gene is TRBD2 (6 bases). Germline CDR1 SEHNR, CDR2 FQNEAQ (reference sequence). There are 15 residues in the CDR3. V was trimmed by 2 bases and J by 5 bases, leaving 14 bases between them. CDR3 amino acids: CASSLREDLLDTQYF. The CDR3 DNA follows: TGTGCCAGCAGCTTAAGGGAGGACCTCCTAGATACGCAGTATTTT.

V and J are TRBV18 and TRBJ2-7, with 13 nucleotides matching TRBD2. With 0 bases clipped from V and 4 bases from J, the junction kept 6 bases outside the gene matches. The CDR3 is made up of 17 amino acids. Germline V CDR1 and CDR2: KGHSH, LQKENI. In nucleotides, the CDR3 is TGTGCCAGCTCACCACCAACTAGCGGGGGGGCCAGGTACGAGCAGTACTTC. It yields the protein CASSPPTSGGARYEQYF.

This clone has just a few counts. The CDR3 region has the DNA TGTGCCAGCAGCTTGTCTACCGATGGCTACACCTTC. It specifies CASSLSTDGYTF. The V gene is TRBV5-4, the J gene TRBJ1-2; D unresolved. V dropped 1 base and J dropped 6 bases, with 7 bases sitting between them. CDR3 length: 12 residues. Germline values: CDR1 SGHNT, CDR2 YYREEE (reference sequence).

This clone has only one observation. Other nucleotide sequences in the sample specify the same CDR3. V and J are TRBV18 and TRBJ1-6, with 9 bases aligning to TRBD1. V lost 2 bases and J lost 6; bases outside the gene matches: 2. Germline V gives CDR1 KGHSH, CDR2 LQKENI. The CDR3 length is 15 residues. The CDR3 DNA reads as TGTGCCAGCTCACCAGGGGGACAGGGTAATTCACCCCTCCACTTT. This sequence encodes CASSPGGQGNSPLHF.

This chain uses TRBV27 with TRBJ1-1, with 7 nucleotides matching TRBD1. This CDR3 region has 15 residues. With 1 base clipped from V and 3 bases from J, the junction kept 5 bases outside the gene matches. CDR1 is MNHEY, CDR2 SMNVEV, per germline (reference sequence). CDR3 DNA: TGTGCCAGCAGTTTATTGGGCAGGGGGGACACTGAAGCTTTCTTT. This gives the protein CASSLLGRGDTEAFF.

This chain uses TRBV9 with TRBJ2-7; D is ambiguous. The germline V gene has CDR1 SGDLS and CDR2 YYNGEE. There are 14 residues in the CDR3. The V end lost 0 bases, the J end lost 6 bases, and 13 bases lay between the germline ends. Written as DNA, the CDR3 is TGTGCCAGCAGCGTAGGGAGAGGAACTCTCGAGCAGTACTTC. The encoded protein is CASSVGRGTLEQYF. The variable domain in full, completed from reference TRBV9 and TRBJ2-7, reads DSGVTQTPKHLITATGQRVTLRCSPRSGDLSVYWYQQSLDQGLQFLIQYYNGEERAKGNILERFSAQQFPDLHSELNLSSLELGDSALYFCASSVGRGTLEQYFGPGTRLTVT.